Sequencing of this T cell receptor (beta chain) was carried out in a study of OX40 agonist ivuxolimab in advanced cancers. Study-wide context: Ivuxolimab, which targeted the costimulatory receptor OX40 (CD134), was an agonistic, fully human IgG2 monoclonal antibody. Among the 52 dose-escalation patients, about 20 had hepatocellular carcinoma, roughly 15 melanoma, 9 renal cell carcinoma and 9 head and neck cancer. Intravenous ivuxolimab was administered to patients every 2 weeks at six dose levels: 0.01, 0.1, 0.3, 1.5, 3 and 10 mg/kg. The paper covers the monotherapy dose-escalation part of the phase I ivuxolimab trial, which included N of about 50 patients. Three dose-escalation patients achieved partial responses, one with hepatocellular carcinoma and two with cutaneous melanoma. A male proportion of nearly 85% and a mean age of about 60 years, ranging from 23 to 79, were recorded for the dose-escalation cohort. Peripheral TCRbeta sequencing was intended to test whether TCR sequence diversity was altered and clonal T-cell expansion was caused by ivuxolimab. Patients were allowed to have had prior anti-PD-1, anti-PD-L1 or anti-CTLA-4 therapy, and around 43% of the dose-escalation patients had been treated with checkpoint inhibitors.

With regard to this clone: No cognate antigen has been identified for it. No much larger clonotype is one base removed from it; base qualities were not supplied.

Spanning cysteine to phenylalanine, the CDR3 consists of 12 amino acids. Kept here is only the CDR3 DNA, which spans 36 bases and is read in frame from base 1. The CDR1 and CDR2 encoded by the germline V gene are SQVTM and ANQGSEA. V loses 7 bases, J loses 4 bases, and the germline ends lie 11 bases apart. Genomic DNA was extracted from sorted cells for sequencing of the TCRbeta CDR3 region. The immunoSEQ Assay was used to sequence the TCRbeta CDR3 regions. TCRdb's version of the immuneACCESS table is confined to in-frame rearrangements and falls short of the full clone set. An unresolved V gene accounts for under half of the shortfall where checked; the remainder is of unknown origin. A total of around 100,000 clones appear in this sample, approximately 90% of them only once. The biggest ten clones account for around 0.58% of the sample. Paper-wide results and their limitations: Low levels of normalized T-cell clonal expansion were also seen in some nonresponding patients. Which antigens the clonally expanded peripheral T cells were specific for was not determined. Clonal expansion of both CD4+ and CD8+ blood T cells was observed from baseline to week 6 at doses 0.1 to 3.0 mg/kg. After ivuxolimab, expanded clones were on average more numerous among CD8+ T cells than among CD4+ T cells. In partial responders in the 0.1-3.0 mg/kg groups, normalized peripheral clonal expansion was found to be among the lowest, especially among CD8+ T cells.

The trial excluded patients who had a history of autoimmune disease or were on systemic immunosuppression. In every dose cohort, peripheral blood was drawn for TCR sequencing at baseline, cycle 4 day 1, and cycle 7 day 1. Samples came from an open-label, multicenter, first-in-human phase I dose-escalation trial of ivuxolimab. Adults with locally advanced or metastatic head and neck squamous cell, hepatocellular, melanoma or renal cell carcinoma were enrolled in the trial. Before TCR sequencing, CD4+ T cells and CD8+ T cells from peripheral blood were sorted into separate populations. The rearrangement combines TRBV29-1 with TRBJ2-1; the D gene is possibly TRBD2, with 5 bases matching. This TCR was sampled from an adult with an advanced solid tumor such as melanoma, head and neck, liver or kidney cancer. The source material was CD4+ or CD8+ T cells sorted from blood, sampled in a trial of the OX40 agonist ivuxolimab. The DNA sequence reads TGCAGCGCTGCCCGGGGATACAATGAGCAGTTCTTC. This gives the protein CSAARGYNEQFF.